The present entry profiles one T cell receptor (beta chain) with its context. The data stem from a study of blood T cell repertoires in COVID-19. This CDR3 is 14 amino acids long. Trimming stripped 0 bases from V and 5 bases from J, with 10 bases between. Germline V gene lookup returns CDR1 LNHDA and CDR2 SQIVND (reference sequence). Original processing methods: Scientists estimated how many nucleated cells there were by amplifying reference gene primers. Profiling relied on immunoSEQ multiplex PCR, and the TCRdb table lists in-frame clones only, not all of them. The DNA was the basis for D and trimming; V, J and clone size are from that table. The sample carries about 150,000 clones, 84% recorded once.

The TCR sequence derives from a human donor in a cohort sampled during active COVID-19. The V and J genes are TRBV19 and TRBJ1-1; D gene ambiguous. The material sequenced was peripheral blood. CDR3 bases: TGTGCCAGTAGTATAGAGAGGGTCCGAACTGAAGCTTTCTTT. Protein product: CASSIERVRTEAFF.